Presented here are 14 T cell receptor beta chains from one specimen sequenced in a study of Ad26.COV2.S vaccination and SARS-CoV-2 variants. Treatment noted: some 20 received Ad26.COV2.S at low or high dose, single or two shots; about 5 received placebo; per-sample allocation not given. Sampling occurred on day 63 after the first vaccine or placebo injection. Repertoires were generated with immunoSEQ multiplex PCR, while TCRdb's copy carries only in-frame clones and drops some. The data contain some 460,000 clones, nearly 90% of them singletons. Sequenced here: peripheral blood, sampled in a trial of Ad26.COV2.S vaccine versus placebo. These receptors were obtained from a person aged 18-60 years who received the Ad26.COV2.S COVID-19 vaccine or a placebo.

V and J are TRBV11-2 and TRBJ1-2; 7 bases align to TRBD1. With V trimmed by 5 bases and J by 5 bases, 8 bases remained unmatched. The CDR3 has 14 residues. In germline, CDR1 is SGHAT, CDR2 FQNNGV. The CDR3 region is CASSLRSGGYGYTF. DNA of the CDR3: TGTGCCAGCAGCCTAAGGTCAGGGGGTTATGGCTACACCTTC.

The rearrangement joins TRBV7-9 to TRBJ1-1; possibly TRBD1 for D (6 bases). The V end was cut by 7 bases, the J end by 5 bases, with 14 bases between. There are 13 residues in the CDR3. Germline V gives CDR1 SEHNR, CDR2 FQNEAQ (reference sequence). The CDR3 protein is CASKPPQGTEAFF. The CDR3 DNA reads TGTGCCAGCAAACCCCCTCAGGGGACTGAAGCTTTCTTT.

The chain carries TRBV10-1 and TRBJ1-2; unclear D gene. Germline assignment: CDR1 WNHNN and CDR2 SYGVQD (reference sequence). The CDR3 loop spans 12 amino acids. The ends were cut back, 10 bases at V and 2 bases at J, with 11 bases in the middle. The CDR3 nucleotides are TGCGCCACCTCGCTCCCAAACTATGGCTACACCTTC. This codes for CATSLPNYGYTF.

This clone was observed once. This sequence joins TRBV28 and TRBJ1-3; a possible D gene is TRBD1 (5 bases). The V gene's germline CDR1 is MDHEN and CDR2 SYDVKM. CDR3 length equals 16 residues. The V end lost 5 bases, the J end lost 0 bases, and 14 bases lay between the germline ends. The CDR3 nucleotides are TGTGCCAGCAGTCTCCGGACATCAAGCTCTGGAAACACCATATATTTT. Encoded protein: CASSLRTSSSGNTIYF.

J is TRBJ1-5 and V is TRBV7-2; D is unresolved. The V end lost 1 base, the J end lost 0 bases, and 13 bases lay between the germline ends. The germline V gene has CDR1 SGHTA and CDR2 FQGNSA. The CDR3 is 17 residues long. The CDR3 DNA sequence: TGTGCCAGCAGCTTAGTGGGCTCAGACTATAGCAATCAGCCCCAGCATTTT. Its protein is CASSLVGSDYSNQPQHF.

The chain uses TRBV5-1 and TRBJ2-6, with 8 bases fitting TRBD1. The germline CDR1 and CDR2 sequences are SGHRS and YFSETQ. The CDR3 has 18 residues. Trimming took 3 bases from V and 0 from J; bases not matched to a gene: 8. The DNA for the CDR3 is TGCGCCAGCAGCTACGGACAGGGAATAGCCTCTGGGGCCAACGTCCTGACTTTC. This translates into CASSYGQGIASGANVLTF.

The CDR3 DNA reads as TGTGCCAGCAGGCCAGAGGGGAATCAAGAGACCCAGTACTTC. This codes for CASRPEGNQETQYF. The V gene is TRBV28, the J gene TRBJ2-5; D tentatively reads TRBD1 or TRBD2 (5 bases each). V gave up 6 bases and J gave up 2 bases, with 13 bases separating them. Per germline, CDR1 MDHEN and CDR2 SYDVKM. The CDR3 runs to 14 residues.

The J gene is TRBJ1-2, the V gene TRBV9; 10 bases align to TRBD1. V trimming: 3 bases; J trimming: 2 bases; junction bases outside the gene matches: 7. This CDR3 comprises 16 residues. Per the germline V gene, CDR1 is SGDLS and CDR2 is YYNGEE. The CDR3 DNA sequence: TGTGCCAGCAGCGCGCCCGGGACAGGGGACAACTATGGCTACACCTTC. Its protein product is CASSAPGTGDNYGYTF.

The chain carries TRBV30 and TRBJ2-1; the match to TRBD2 covers 7 bases. The CDR3 is made up of 14 amino acids. J gave up 9 bases and V 4 bases, and 12 bases lay outside the gene matches. Germline V gene lookup returns CDR1 GTSNPN and CDR2 SVGIG (reference sequence). This CDR3 is CAWTVAGNLGEQFF. The CDR3 nucleotides read TGTGCCTGGACTGTAGCGGGCAACCTGGGTGAGCAGTTCTTC.

The V gene is TRBV19, the J gene TRBJ1-1; unclear D gene. The CDR3 runs to 13 residues. The V gene lost 3 bases and the J gene lost 9 bases, with 14 bases spanning the gap. From germline, CDR1 is LNHDA and CDR2 SQIVND (reference sequence). The CDR3 DNA sequence: TGTGCCAGTAGTATTTTGCAGGCCAGCCAAGCTTTCTTT. Its protein product is CASSILQASQAFF.

V is TRBV9 and J is TRBJ2-5, with 10 positions matching TRBD2. CDR3 length: 14 residues. Looked up from germline, CDR1 is SGDLS and CDR2 is YYNGEE. Trimming removed 4 bases from V and 5 bases from J; junction bases left unmatched: 5. The CDR3 coding sequence is TGTGCCAGCAGCCCTAGCGGGAGTTCGGAGACCCAGTACTTC. Protein product: CASSPSGSSETQYF.

This clone was recorded many times. The rearrangement uses TRBV7-2 and TRBJ1-1, with D hard to call. The V gene's germline CDR1 is SGHTA and CDR2 FQGNSA. The CDR3 is 14 amino acids. The V end lost 5 bases, the J end lost 0 bases, and 10 bases lay between the germline ends. The CDR3 region is CASSRMGLNTEAFF. The CDR3, as DNA: TGTGCCAGCAGCCGGATGGGGTTGAACACTGAAGCTTTCTTT. The full variable domain, completed using reference TRBV7-2 and TRBJ1-1, is GAGVSQSPSNKVTEKGKDVELRCDPISGHTALYWYRQSLGQGLEFLIYFQGNSAPDKSGLPSDRFSAERTGGSVSTLTIQRTQQEDSAVYLCASSRMGLNTEAFFGQGTRLTVV.

The CDR3 loop reads CASSRGVSRSSYNEQFF. Written as DNA, the CDR3 is TGTGCCAGCAGCCGAGGGGTATCGAGGAGCTCCTACAATGAGCAGTTCTTC. This rearrangement joins TRBV14 to TRBJ2-1; D assignment may be TRBD1 or TRBD2 (5 bases each). V lost 4 bases to trimming and J lost 0 bases, with 16 bases between them. This CDR3 contains 17 residues. Germline CDR1 SGHDN, CDR2 FVKESK.

The rearrangement links TRBV9 to TRBJ2-1; the match to TRBD1 covers 7 bases. V trimming: 2 bases; J trimming: 0 bases; junction bases outside the gene matches: 5. This CDR3 contains 16 residues. Germline V gives CDR1 SGDLS, CDR2 YYNGEE. CDR3 protein: CASSVPRDSSYNEQFF. The CDR3 bases are TGTGCCAGCAGCGTCCCCCGGGACAGCTCCTACAATGAGCAGTTCTTC.